These 28 T cell receptor beta chains share one sample of origin, sequenced in a study of OX40 agonist ivuxolimab in advanced cancers. TCRdb's copy holds only in-frame clones and misses some; the assay was immunoSEQ multiplex PCR. The data contain over 55,000 clones, approximately 80% of them singletons. The sample in question was CD4+ or CD8+ T cells sorted from blood, obtained in a trial of the OX40 agonist ivuxolimab. The receptors shown here come from an adult with an advanced solid tumor such as melanoma, head and neck, liver or kidney cancer.

The V gene is TRBV7-2, the J gene TRBJ1-2; 8 bases are shared with TRBD1. CDR1 and CDR2 from the germline V gene are SGHTA and FQGNSA. Losses at the gene ends were 4 bases for V and 12 bases for J; bases not matched to a gene: 16. The CDR3 is made up of 15 amino acids. The CDR3 DNA reads TGTGCCAGCAGCTCACTAGGACAGGGAACCTTGGTGGACACCTTC. Its translation: CASSSLGQGTLVDTF.

The rearrangement uses TRBV20-1 and TRBJ1-1; 7 nucleotides match TRBD1. The germline V gene encodes CDR1 DFQATT and CDR2 SNEGSKA (reference sequence). This CDR3 is 11 amino acids long. V shed 6 bases and J 10 bases; nucleotides not matched to a gene: 8. CDR3 sequence reads: CSAHRGGLAFF. The CDR3 DNA is TGCAGTGCACACAGGGGTGGACTAGCTTTCTTT.

V is TRBV27 and J is TRBJ1-1, with D maybe TRBD1 (5 bases). Germline V lookup: CDR1 MNHEY, CDR2 SMNVEV (reference sequence). V lost 7 bases and J 2 bases, leaving 11 bases between the germline ends. This CDR3 contains 13 residues. The CDR3 loop reads CASKFGGNTEAFF. CDR3 DNA sequence: TGTGCCAGCAAATTCGGGGGTAACACTGAAGCTTTCTTT.

CDR3: CASRRTGATNEQFF. The CDR3 DNA reads as TGTGCCAGCAGGAGGACAGGGGCGACAAATGAGCAGTTCTTC. This chain links TRBV6-1 with TRBJ2-1; 9 bases are a match to TRBD1. Trimming cost V 6 bases and J 7 bases; bases outside gene matches: 7. The V gene's germline CDR1 is MNHNS and CDR2 SASEGT. The CDR3 has 14 residues.

This chain connects TRBV6-5 to TRBJ2-5; D is perhaps TRBD1 (7 bases). Trimming removed 6 bases from V and 5 bases from J, with 19 bases in between. CDR3 size: 15 residues. Germline CDR1 reads MNHEY; CDR2 reads SVGAGI. The CDR3 DNA follows: TGTGCCAGCAGCCCCCAGGGGGGAATAGGCGAGACCCAGTACTTC. It is translated as CASSPQGGIGETQYF.

The rearrangement joins TRBV12-5 to TRBJ2-1; D is uncertain. Per germline, CDR1 LGHNT and CDR2 FRNRAP. Trimming cost V 7 bases and J 0 bases, with 16 bases left between them. The CDR3 length is 16 residues. The CDR3 region has the DNA TGTGCTAGTGCCCCGGGCTATACCAGCTCCTACAATGAGCAGTTCTTC. The encoded protein is CASAPGYTSSYNEQFF. Full variable domain (remainder filled in from reference TRBV12-5 and TRBJ2-1): DARVTQTPRHKVTEMGQEVTMRCQPILGHNTVFWYRQTMMQGLELLAYFRNRAPLDDSGMPKDRFSAEMPDATLATLKIQPSEPRDSAVYFCASAPGYTSSYNEQFFGPGTRLTVL.

This clone was recorded a few times. This rearrangement joins TRBV2 to TRBJ2-3; 14 bases agree with TRBD2. The CDR3 totals 15 residues. V shed 10 bases and J 3 bases; nucleotides not matched to a gene: 6. CDR1 is SNHLY and CDR2 is FYNNEI in the germline V gene. CDR3 DNA: TGTGCCACTTCGGGACTAGCGGGGGCAACAGATACGCAGTATTTT. Translating gives CATSGLAGATDTQYF.

The gene calls are TRBV5-1 and TRBJ2-1; 8 bases map to TRBD1. The CDR3 loop spans 18 amino acids. J lost 2 bases, V lost 1 base, and 11 bases had no gene match. Looked up from germline, CDR1 is SGHRS and CDR2 is YFSETQ. DNA of the CDR3: TGCGCCAGCAGCTTGTTTCGGACAGGGTATGGGGCCTACAATGAGCAGTTCTTC. It translates to CASSLFRTGYGAYNEQFF.

The chain carries TRBV9 and TRBJ2-3; D gene uncertain. The CDR3 covers 12 residues. V lost 0 bases and J lost 6, with 5 bases in between. Germline V gives CDR1 SGDLS, CDR2 YYNGEE. Here the CDR3 reads CASSVVADTQYF. The DNA for the CDR3 is TGTGCCAGCAGCGTAGTCGCCGATACGCAGTATTTT.

The V call is TRBV27, the J call TRBJ2-5; TRBD2 matches 7 bases. Germline CDR1 and CDR2: MNHEY and SMNVEV (reference sequence). V lost 6 bases and J lost 0; bases outside the gene matches: 4. CDR3 size: 14 residues. The CDR3 DNA follows: TGTGCCAGCAGACTAGCGTACAACCAAGAGACCCAGTACTTC. The encoded protein is CASRLAYNQETQYF.

J is TRBJ2-3 and V is TRBV6-6, with unresolved D. Germline V gives CDR1 MNHNY, CDR2 SVGAGI (reference sequence). With 0 bases removed from V and 5 bases from J, the gap between germline ends came to 6 bases. The CDR3 runs to 13 residues. The CDR3 sequence: CASSYSIEDTQYF. The CDR3 region has the DNA TGTGCCAGCAGTTACTCGATTGAAGATACGCAGTATTTT.

The CDR3 loop reads CASRLGGSGGDF. Here the CDR3 DNA reads TGTGCAAGTCGCTTAGGAGGCAGCGGCGGGGATTTT. The rearrangement links TRBV12-2 to TRBJ2-3; the table's TRBD2 call for D was not verified on the DNA. TRBV12-2 is a recognized pseudogene. This CDR3 comprises 12 residues.

The chain is built from TRBV7-2 and TRBJ2-7, with D unresolved. CDR1 is SGHTA and CDR2 is FQGNSA in the germline V gene. The CDR3 consists of 14 residues. The V end lost 7 bases, the J end lost 6 bases, and 19 bases lay between the germline ends. CDR3 coding DNA: TGTGCCAGCATCCCAGACGGAACCCATTCCGAGCAGTACTTC. As protein: CASIPDGTHSEQYF.

In this sample, this clone turned up a few times. This chain uses TRBV7-8 with TRBJ2-3; D not resolved. CDR1 and CDR2 (germline): SGHVS, FQNEAQ. Trimming pared 5 bases from V and 4 bases from J, leaving 10 bases between. The CDR3 is 13 residues long. The CDR3: CASSPRGADTQYF. CDR3 DNA sequence: TGTGCCAGCAGCCCGAGAGGAGCAGATACGCAGTATTTT.

This chain joins TRBV10-2 and TRBJ2-7; no firm D call. The V gene's germline CDR1 is WSHSY and CDR2 SAAADI. CDR3 size: 14 residues. Trimming cost V 0 bases and J 3 bases, with 9 bases left between them. The CDR3 reads CASSESSTIYEQYV. CDR3 in DNA: TGCGCCAGCAGTGAGTCGTCGACAATCTACGAGCAGTACGTC.

The chain recombines TRBV14 with TRBJ1-2; D uncertain. V lost 1 base and J lost 4, with 7 bases in between. This CDR3 comprises 13 residues. Germline CDR1 and CDR2: SGHDN and FVKESK. CDR3 nucleotides: TGTGCCAGCAGCCAAGTTCACAGCTATGGCTACACCTTC. Its protein is CASSQVHSYGYTF.

The chain has TRBV27 and TRBJ1-4; possibly TRBD1 for D (5 bases). The V gene lost 4 bases and the J gene lost 6 bases, with 18 bases spanning the gap. There are 16 residues in the CDR3. Germline V gene sequence: CDR1 MNHEY, CDR2 SMNVEV (reference sequence). CDR3 nucleotides: TGTGCCAGCAGTTCTCTTTTACGGGGACCCTATGAAAAACTGTTTTTT. This codes for CASSSLLRGPYEKLFF.

The chain couples TRBV4-1 to TRBJ2-7; TRBD1 agrees at 7 bases. The CDR3 runs 13 residues. Germline-derived CDR1 and CDR2 are MGHRA and YSYEKL. With 2 bases clipped from V and 4 bases from J, the junction kept 2 bases outside the gene matches. CDR3 in amino acids: CASSQTGEYEQYF. In DNA form, the CDR3 reads TGCGCCAGCAGCCAAACAGGGGAATACGAGCAGTACTTC.

The chain carries TRBV6-6 and TRBJ2-2, with D possibly matching TRBD2 (5 bases). Germline CDR1 and CDR2: MNHNY and SVGAGI (reference sequence). V was trimmed by 7 bases and J by 5 bases, leaving 11 bases between them. The CDR3 extends over 13 amino acids. CDR3 region: CASKDLSTGELFF. Here the CDR3 DNA reads TGTGCCAGCAAGGACTTATCGACCGGGGAGCTGTTTTTT.

This chain joins TRBV29-1 and TRBJ1-1; D gene unclear. From germline, CDR1 is SQVTM and CDR2 ANQGSEA. V was pared by 4 bases and J by 2 bases, with 11 bases between. The CDR3 is 13 amino acids. The CDR3 loop is CSVAGGRNTEAFF. The CDR3 DNA is TGCAGCGTTGCGGGCGGGCGTAACACTGAAGCTTTCTTT.

Comments on this clone: The same CDR3 arises from other DNA sequences in this sample as well. The J gene is TRBJ2-7, the V gene TRBV7-2; D not certain. The CDR3 is 13 amino acids. Per the germline V gene, CDR1 is SGHTA and CDR2 is FQGNSA. V was cut by 1 base and J by 7 bases, with 11 bases left in between. In nucleotides, the CDR3 is TGTGCCAGCAGCTTAGACTGGGGTCGGGAGCAGTACTTC. Protein sequence: CASSLDWGREQYF.

The V and J genes are TRBV27 and TRBJ2-6, with TRBD1 matching 7 bases. This CDR3 is built from 14 residues. V shed 6 bases and J 2 bases; nucleotides not matched to a gene: 1. The germline CDR1 and CDR2 sequences are MNHEY and SMNVEV (reference sequence). In nucleotides, the CDR3 is TGTGCCAGCAGCCAGGGGGCTGGGGCCAACGTCCTGACTTTC. Translating it yields CASSQGAGANVLTF.

This chain connects TRBV7-7 to TRBJ2-2; TRBD1 matches at 12 bases. Looked up from germline, CDR1 is SSHAT and CDR2 is FNYEAQ (reference sequence). J lost 6 bases, V lost 4 bases, and 9 bases had no gene match. This CDR3 region has 17 residues. In nucleotides, the CDR3 is TGTGCCAGCAGCTCAATCCCGGGACAGGGGGCGCCCGGGGAGCTGTTTTTT. Its translation is CASSSIPGQGAPGELFF. Supplemented by reference TRBV7-7 and TRBJ2-2, the full variable domain reads GAGVSQSPRYKVTKRGQDVTLRCDPISSHATLYWYQQALGQGPEFLTYFNYEAQPDKSGLPSDRFSAERPEGSISTLTIQRTEQRDSAMYRCASSSIPGQGAPGELFFGEGSRLTVL.

The chain has TRBV29-1 and TRBJ2-3, with a weak D call TRBD1 (6 bases). The V and J ends lost 6 bases and 1 base respectively, with 11 bases between them. CDR1 SQVTM and CDR2 ANQGSEA come from the germline V gene. The CDR3 extends over 13 amino acids. The chain's CDR3 is CSVSRQGTDTQYF. The DNA for the CDR3 is TGCAGCGTCTCTCGACAGGGCACAGATACGCAGTATTTT.

The CDR3 reads CASSLLLSFGANVLTF. CDR3 nucleotide sequence: TGCGCCAGCAGCTTACTCCTGTCGTTCGGGGCCAACGTCCTGACTTTC. The chain couples TRBV5-1 to TRBJ2-6; D is unclear. The V end lost 2 bases, the J end lost 4 bases, and 13 bases lay between the germline ends. The CDR3 sequence is 16 residues long. Germline loops: CDR1 SGHRS, CDR2 YFSETQ.

The genes are TRBV6-1 and TRBJ1-1, with D perhaps TRBD1 (5 bases). The CDR3 covers 15 residues. The V and J ends lost 2 bases and 8 bases respectively, with 18 bases between them. The V gene's germline CDR1 is MNHNS and CDR2 SASEGT. This CDR3 reads CASSEPPWGVTEAFF. The DNA of the CDR3 is TGTGCCAGCAGTGAACCCCCCTGGGGCGTAACAGAAGCTTTCTTT.

The V and J genes are TRBV6-1 and TRBJ1-5; 7 bases are shared with TRBD1. The CDR3 length is 15 residues. The junction had 6 bases not matched to a gene; V was cut back by 5 bases and J by 2 bases. Germline values: CDR1 MNHNS, CDR2 SASEGT. For the CDR3, the DNA is TGTGCCAGCAGTTGGACAGGAGCGGGCAATCAGCCCCAGCATTTT. Residues: CASSWTGAGNQPQHF.

J is TRBJ2-4 and V is TRBV28; no firm D call. Germline loops: CDR1 MDHEN, CDR2 SYDVKM. This CDR3 is built from 15 residues. Trimming removed 2 bases at V and 1 base at J, with 9 bases between. The CDR3 sequence is CASSLAVGAKNIQYF. CDR3 coding DNA: TGTGCCAGCAGTTTAGCAGTTGGGGCCAAAAACATTCAGTACTTC.